The T cell receptor (beta chain) under discussion was sequenced for a study of graft-versus-host responses after intestinal transplantation. The wider study: Every transplant recipient was induced with anti-thymocyte globulin, then maintained on tacrolimus and steroids for approximately three years. Study-level findings and limits: GvH clones surfaced in recipient marrow, some emerging earlier in ileum or blood.

Per germline, CDR1 SGHRS and CDR2 YFSETQ. V was cut by 4 bases and J by 0 bases, with 22 bases left in between. The CDR3 extends over 18 amino acids. Intraepithelial plus lamina propria lymphocytes were released by processing graft tissue. This clone was counted a single time. No antigen is known for it. Here immunoSEQ multiplex PCR was the method, and the copy in TCRdb shows in-frame clones only, minus some. Here the sample spans 60,000 to 65,000 clones, about nine tenths being singletons. The chain is built from TRBV5-1 and TRBJ1-1; D is ambiguous. The TCR sequence derives from a human patient who received an intestinal transplant, so some T cells may come from the graft donor. Here the sequenced sample was ileum tissue, taken 350 to 400 days after transplant. The CDR3 protein is CASSPPGEQIYLNTEAFF. The CDR3 coding sequence is TGCGCCAGCAGCCCTCCTGGGGAACAGATTTATTTGAACACTGAAGCTTTCTTT.